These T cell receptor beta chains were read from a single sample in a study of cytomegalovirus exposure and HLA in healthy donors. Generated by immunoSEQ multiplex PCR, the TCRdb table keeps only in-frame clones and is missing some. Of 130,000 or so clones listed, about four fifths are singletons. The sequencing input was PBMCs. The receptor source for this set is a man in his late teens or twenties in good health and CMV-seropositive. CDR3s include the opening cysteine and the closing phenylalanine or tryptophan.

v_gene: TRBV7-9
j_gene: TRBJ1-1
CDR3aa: CASSPSAGAEAFF

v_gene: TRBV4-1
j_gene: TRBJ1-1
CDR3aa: CASTLDRANTEAFF

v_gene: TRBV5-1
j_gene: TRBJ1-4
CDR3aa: CASSFTTGTDYAGLFF

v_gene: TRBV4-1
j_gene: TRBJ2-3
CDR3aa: CASSHNNLDTDTQYF

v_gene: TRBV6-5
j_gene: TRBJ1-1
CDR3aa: CASSYSRGTNEAFF

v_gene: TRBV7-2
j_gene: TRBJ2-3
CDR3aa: CASSFLTGMGPDTQYF

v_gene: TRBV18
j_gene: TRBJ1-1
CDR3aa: CASSPRGNTEAFF

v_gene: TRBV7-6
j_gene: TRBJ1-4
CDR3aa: CASSPAGGLSNEKLFF

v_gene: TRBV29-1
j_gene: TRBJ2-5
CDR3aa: CSVEYAGGPLYQETQYF

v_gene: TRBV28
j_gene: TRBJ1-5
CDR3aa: CASSQDRGNQPQHF

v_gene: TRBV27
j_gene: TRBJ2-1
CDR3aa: CASSFIAGSPHEQFF

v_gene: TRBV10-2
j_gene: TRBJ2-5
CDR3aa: CASTDLSGTSEPENQETQYF

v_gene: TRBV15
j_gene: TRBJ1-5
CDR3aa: CATSRASEPQHF

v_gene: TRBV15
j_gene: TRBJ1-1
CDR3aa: CATSRVRDRVLNTEAFF

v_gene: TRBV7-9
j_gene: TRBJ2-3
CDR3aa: CASSLVPSRVGRFTDTQYF

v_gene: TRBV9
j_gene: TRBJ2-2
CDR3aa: CASSVDRDGTGELFF

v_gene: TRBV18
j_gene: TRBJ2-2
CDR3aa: CASSLRTGSTGELFF

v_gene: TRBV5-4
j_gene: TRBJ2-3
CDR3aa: CASSEMTGLNTDTQYF

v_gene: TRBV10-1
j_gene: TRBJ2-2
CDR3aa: CASRQGYTGELFF

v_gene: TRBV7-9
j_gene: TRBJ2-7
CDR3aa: CASSRITGQVFPYEQYF

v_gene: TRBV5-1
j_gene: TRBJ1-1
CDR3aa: CASSLERDRDTEAFF

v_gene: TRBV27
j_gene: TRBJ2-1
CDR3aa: CASSLAGTYNEQFF

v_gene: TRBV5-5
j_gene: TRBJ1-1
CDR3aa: CASSIEEGRNTEAFF

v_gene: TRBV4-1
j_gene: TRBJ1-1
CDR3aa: CASSQEAGRDTEAFF

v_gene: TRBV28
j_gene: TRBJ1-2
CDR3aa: CASSSGSIEEYGYTF

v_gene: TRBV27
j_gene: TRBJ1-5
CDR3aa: CASVPSGNQPQHF

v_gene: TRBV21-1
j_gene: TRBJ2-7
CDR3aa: CASSKREGTYEQYF

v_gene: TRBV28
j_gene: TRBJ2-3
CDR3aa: CASREKTSGWTDTQYF

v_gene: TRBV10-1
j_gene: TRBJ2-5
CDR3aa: CASSEGKTSGIGETQYF

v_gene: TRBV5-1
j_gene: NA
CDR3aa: CASSLGSLEQYF

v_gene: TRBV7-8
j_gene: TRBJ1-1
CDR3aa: CASSRGWGLEAFF

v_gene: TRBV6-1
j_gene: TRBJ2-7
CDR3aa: CASSENRGVDEQYF

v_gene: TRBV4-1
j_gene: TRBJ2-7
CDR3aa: CASSQVAGAGYEQYF

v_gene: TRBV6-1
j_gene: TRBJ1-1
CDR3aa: CASSEPGAFTEAFF

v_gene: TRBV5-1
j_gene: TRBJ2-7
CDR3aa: CASSSEGQGPYEQYF

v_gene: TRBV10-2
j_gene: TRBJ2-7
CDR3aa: CASKGGGMHEQYF

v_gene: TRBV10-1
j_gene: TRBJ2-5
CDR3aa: CASSPSAGRVGETQYF

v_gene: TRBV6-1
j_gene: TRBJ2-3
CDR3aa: CASSRGPGTDTQYF

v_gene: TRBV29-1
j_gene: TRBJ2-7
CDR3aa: CSVEGSGSSYEQYF

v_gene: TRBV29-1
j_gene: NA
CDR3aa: CSGLWGLEQYF

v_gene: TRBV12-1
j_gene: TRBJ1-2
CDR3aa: CASSFIGRGGYGYTF

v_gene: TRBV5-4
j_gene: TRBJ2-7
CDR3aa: CASSFSGGHFYEQYF

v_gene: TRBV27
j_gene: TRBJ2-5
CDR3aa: CASSPREGETQYF

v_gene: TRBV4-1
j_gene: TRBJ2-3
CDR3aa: CASRSREKTDTQYF

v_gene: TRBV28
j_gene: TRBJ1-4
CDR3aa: CASSLDRNEKLFF

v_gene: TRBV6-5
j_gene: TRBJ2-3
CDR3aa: CASSVVGGRADTQYF

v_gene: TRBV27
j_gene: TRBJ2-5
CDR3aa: CASSLQGEETQYF

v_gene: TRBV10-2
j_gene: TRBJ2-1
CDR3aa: CASWDRTNEQFF

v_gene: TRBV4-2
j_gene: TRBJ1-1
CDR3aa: CASSSQQGANTEAFF

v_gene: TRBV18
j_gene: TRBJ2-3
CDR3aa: CASSPGQSSTDTQYF